A selection of T cell receptor beta chains follows, all from one sample in a study of blood T cell repertoires in COVID-19. Repertoires were generated with immunoSEQ multiplex PCR, while TCRdb's copy carries only in-frame clones and drops some. Counted here are fewer than 90,000 clones, around nine tenths occurring once; the ten biggest clones make up approximately 1.5%. Source material: peripheral blood. These receptors originate from a human donor in a cohort sampled during active COVID-19. CDR3s include the opening cysteine and the closing phenylalanine or tryptophan. D genes are given only for firm matches. Clone size is given for some rows only: seen once, a few or many times, or a class if the clone is expanded.

size: once; D: TRBD2; V: TRBV6-5; J: TRBJ2-1; DNA: TGTGCCAGCAGACGGACTAGCGGGCTCGGGGAGCAGTTCTTC; CDR3: CASRRTSGLGEQFF
size: NA; D: NA; V: TRBV7-9; J: TRBJ2-5; DNA: TGTGCCAGCAGCGTAGGTAAACCGGGAGAGACCCAGTACTTC; CDR3: CASSVGKPGETQYF
size: NA; D: NA; V: TRBV6-4; J: TRBJ2-2; DNA: TGTGCCAGCAGTGACAGGAGCACCGGGGAGCTGTTTTTT; CDR3: CASSDRSTGELFF
size: once; D: NA; V: TRBV4-2; J: TRBJ2-1; DNA: TGTGCCAGCAGCCAAGAAATTGAGGGCGGCAGCAATGAGCAGTTCTTC; CDR3: CASSQEIEGGSNEQFF
size: few; D: TRBD1; V: TRBV7-9; J: TRBJ1-3; DNA: TGTGCCAGCAGCTTACAGGGGGCCGTGGGCGGAAACACCATATATTTT; CDR3: CASSLQGAVGGNTIYF
size: NA; D: NA; V: TRBV10-3; J: TRBJ2-5; DNA: TGTGCCACCTTACAGGGCTACCAAGAGACCCAGTACTTC; CDR3: CATLQGYQETQYF
size: NA; D: NA; V: TRBV28; J: TRBJ2-4; DNA: TGTGCCAGCAGTTTAACAGCGGGTTCCAAAAACATTCAGTACTTC; CDR3: CASSLTAGSKNIQYF
size: NA; D: NA; V: TRBV24-1; J: TRBJ2-2; DNA: TGTGCCACCAGTGACCGGGACTTGAACACCGGGGAGCTGTTTTTT; CDR3: CATSDRDLNTGELFF
size: NA; D: TRBD1; V: TRBV7-9; J: TRBJ2-1; DNA: TGTGCCAGCAGCCCGGACAGGGGACCAAGGTACAATGAGCAGTTCTTC; CDR3: CASSPDRGPRYNEQFF
size: NA; D: NA; V: TRBV11-2; J: TRBJ1-2; DNA: TGTGCCAGCAGCTTAGGGATGAACAGTTTCTCCTATGGCTACACCTTC; CDR3: CASSLGMNSFSYGYTF
size: NA; D: NA; V: TRBV28; J: TRBJ1-4; DNA: TGTGCCAGCAGGTTACGGTGGGCCGGGGTCATTAATGAAAAACTGTTTTTT; CDR3: CASRLRWAGVINEKLFF
size: NA; D: NA; V: TRBV5-6; J: TRBJ2-2; DNA: TGTGCCAGCAGCTTAGCGAGGAACACCGGGGAGCTGTTTTTT; CDR3: CASSLARNTGELFF
size: NA; D: TRBD1; V: TRBV4-2; J: TRBJ1-3; DNA: TGTGCCAGCAGCCAAGTTGGGACAGCCCCTGGAAACACCATATATTTT; CDR3: CASSQVGTAPGNTIYF
size: NA; D: TRBD2; V: TRBV6-6; J: TRBJ2-3; DNA: TGTGCCAGCAGTCGGGGAGGGGGCGGGACTAGCGGGAGAAACGCAGATACGCAGTATTTT; CDR3: CASSRGGGGTSGRNADTQYF
size: NA; D: TRBD2; V: TRBV11-2; J: TRBJ2-2; DNA: TGTGCCAGCAGCTTCCCTCTGGGACTAGCAGTTAACACCGGGGAGCTGTTTTTT; CDR3: CASSFPLGLAVNTGELFF
size: NA; D: TRBD2; V: TRBV2; J: TRBJ2-7; DNA: TGTGCCAGCAGCGCTTTCCCGGGACTAGTTGACGAGCAGTACTTC; CDR3: CASSAFPGLVDEQYF
size: NA; D: NA; V: TRBV27; J: TRBJ2-2; DNA: TGTGCCAGCAGTTTAGTCGCCGGGGAGCTGTTTTTT; CDR3: CASSLVAGELFF
size: NA; D: NA; V: TRBV27; J: TRBJ2-5; DNA: TGTGCCAGCAGTTCCAGCGTCCAAGAGACCCAGTACTTC; CDR3: CASSSSVQETQYF
size: NA; D: NA; V: TRBV15; J: TRBJ1-4; DNA: TGTGCCACCCGCGGACAGCCGGATGAAAAACTGTTTTTT; CDR3: CATRGQPDEKLFF
size: NA; D: TRBD1; V: TRBV29-1; J: TRBJ1-1; DNA: TGCAGCGCCGGGACAGGGTCGAACACTGAAGCTTTCTTT; CDR3: CSAGTGSNTEAFF
size: NA; D: TRBD2; V: TRBV4-1; J: TRBJ2-1; DNA: TGCGCCAGCAGCCAAGACCGGACTAGCGGAAATGAGCAGTTCTTC; CDR3: CASSQDRTSGNEQFF
size: NA; D: NA; V: TRBV14; J: TRBJ2-1; DNA: TGTGCCAGCAGCCAAGTAGATCCGCCGAATGGAGGTGAGCAGTTCTTC; CDR3: CASSQVDPPNGGEQFF
size: NA; D: NA; V: TRBV30; J: TRBJ2-1; DNA: TGTGCCTGGAGCCCGGGGACTGGAGGTCATGAGCAGTTCTTC; CDR3: CAWSPGTGGHEQFF
size: NA; D: NA; V: TRBV30; J: TRBJ1-2; DNA: TGTGCCTGGAGTAGAGTCTATGGCTACACCTTC; CDR3: CAWSRVYGYTF
size: NA; D: TRBD2; V: TRBV4-2; J: TRBJ2-1; DNA: TGTGCCAGCAGCCTTAAGCGGGAGACCTTCGATGAGCAGTTCTTC; CDR3: CASSLKRETFDEQFF
size: NA; D: NA; V: TRBV28; J: TRBJ2-3; DNA: TGTGCCAGCACCTCCAAGGGCCTAGGGGCAGATACGCAGTATTTT; CDR3: CASTSKGLGADTQYF
size: medium-sized; D: TRBD1; V: TRBV5-4; J: TRBJ1-2; DNA: TGTGCCAGCAGCTTGGGGGACAGGGCGGCAGAAGGCTACACCTTC; CDR3: CASSLGDRAAEGYTF
size: NA; D: TRBD1; V: TRBV6-2/TRBV6-3; J: TRBJ2-7; DNA: TGTGCCAGCAGTTACGAGGGGACAGTAGGTTACGAGCAGTACTTC; CDR3: CASSYEGTVGYEQYF
size: few; D: NA; V: TRBV7-3; J: TRBJ2-3; DNA: TGTGCCAGTCCCAAGCAGGACACAGATACGCAGTATTTT; CDR3: CASPKQDTDTQYF
size: once; D: NA; V: TRBV7-2; J: TRBJ2-7; DNA: TGTGCCAGCAGCCTAGACCGGGACATAGGGATCTACGAGCAGTACTTC; CDR3: CASSLDRDIGIYEQYF
size: NA; D: TRBD1; V: TRBV5-1; J: TRBJ1-4; DNA: TGCGCCAGCAGCTTGACAGGGGGGACTAATGAAAAACTGTTTTTT; CDR3: CASSLTGGTNEKLFF
size: NA; D: NA; V: TRBV4-2; J: TRBJ2-3; DNA: TGTGCCAGCAGCCCGGATCCGGGATTCGGTACGCAGTATTTT; CDR3: CASSPDPGFGTQYF
size: NA; D: TRBD2; V: TRBV11-2; J: TRBJ2-3; DNA: TGTGCCACCCGGGGGGGAGATACGCAGTATTTT; CDR3: CATRGGDTQYF
size: NA; D: TRBD2; V: TRBV24-1; J: TRBJ2-4; DNA: TGTGCCACCAGTGACTATCCGGCCAGGAATAGCGGGAGCCGACTAGCCAAAAACATTCAGTACTTC; CDR3: CATSDYPARNSGSRLAKNIQYF
size: NA; D: TRBD1; V: TRBV7-2; J: TRBJ2-5; DNA: TGTGCCAGCAGCCGGAGAACCACAGGGGGGATAGAGACCCAGTACTTC; CDR3: CASSRRTTGGIETQYF
size: NA; D: TRBD1; V: TRBV3-1/TRBV3-2; J: TRBJ1-1; DNA: TGTGCCAGCAGCCCCACAGGGGCTGAAGCTTTCTTT; CDR3: CASSPTGAEAFF
size: NA; D: NA; V: TRBV7-9; J: TRBJ2-1; DNA: TGTGCCAGCAGCTTAGCGGGAGAGTCTTACAATGAGCAGTTCTTC; CDR3: CASSLAGESYNEQFF
size: NA; D: NA; V: TRBV4-1; J: TRBJ2-4; DNA: TGCGCCAGCAGCCCCAGGGGGGACCTACTAGCCAAAAACATTCAGTACTTC; CDR3: CASSPRGDLLAKNIQYF
size: few; D: TRBD1; V: TRBV29-1; J: TRBJ1-1; DNA: TGCAGCGTTGAGAACAGGGGAATGAACACTGAAGCTTTCTTT; CDR3: CSVENRGMNTEAFF
size: NA; D: NA; V: TRBV5-1; J: TRBJ2-1; DNA: TGCGCCAGCAGCTTGTCCCAGCGGGAGCAGTTCTTC; CDR3: CASSLSQREQFF
size: NA; D: TRBD2; V: TRBV20-1; J: TRBJ2-5; DNA: TGCAGTGCTAGTCTAGCGGGAGAAGAGACCCAGTACTTC; CDR3: CSASLAGEETQYF
size: NA; D: NA; V: TRBV28; J: TRBJ1-1; DNA: TGTGCCAGCAGTTTATCAGGTTATGAAGCTTTCTTT; CDR3: CASSLSGYEAFF
size: NA; D: NA; V: TRBV5-6; J: TRBJ2-1; DNA: TGTGCCAGCAGCTCCCAGGGGTCTGCCAGCAGGACGAACGGGTTCTTC; CDR3: CASSSQGSASRTNGFF
size: NA; D: NA; V: TRBV15; J: TRBJ1-5; DNA: TGTGCCACCAGCAGAGAAGGAGATAGCAATCAGCCCCAGCATTTT; CDR3: CATSREGDSNQPQHF
size: NA; D: NA; V: TRBV5-6; J: TRBJ2-7; DNA: TGTGCCAGCAGCTTGGTACTCGACGGGACCTACGAGCAGTACTTC; CDR3: CASSLVLDGTYEQYF
size: NA; D: NA; V: TRBV18; J: TRBJ1-5; DNA: TGTGCCAGCTCACCAGGGAGGACACTTAATCAGCCCCAGCATTTT; CDR3: CASSPGRTLNQPQHF
size: NA; D: NA; V: TRBV12-3/TRBV12-4; J: TRBJ2-1; DNA: TGTGCCAGCAGCCCTACTAGATACAATGAGCAGTTCTTC; CDR3: CASSPTRYNEQFF
size: NA; D: TRBD2; V: TRBV9; J: TRBJ2-1; DNA: TGTGCCAGCAGCGTATCTTTGCGGGAGCTGTCCAATGAGCAATTCTTC; CDR3: CASSVSLRELSNEQFF
size: NA; D: TRBD2; V: TRBV27; J: TRBJ2-3; DNA: TGTGCCAGCAGCCAAATTTCCCCGGGAGGAACAGATACGCAGTATTTT; CDR3: CASSQISPGGTDTQYF
size: NA; D: NA; V: TRBV19; J: TRBJ1-1; DNA: TGTGCCAGCAGGGACACCGAAAGGAACACTGAAGCTTTCTTT; CDR3: CASRDTERNTEAFF
size: once; D: NA; V: TRBV19; J: TRBJ1-6; DNA: TGTGCCAGTAGTATAGCAGGTGACTCACCCCTCCACTTT; CDR3: CASSIAGDSPLHF
size: NA; D: NA; V: TRBV3-1/TRBV3-2; J: TRBJ1-1; DNA: TGTGCCAGCAGCCAAGGGGGCCTTACGAACACTGAAGCTTTCTTT; CDR3: CASSQGGLTNTEAFF
size: NA; D: NA; V: TRBV6-5; J: TRBJ2-7; DNA: TGTGCCAGCAGTTACTCGGGCGACGGCTCCTACGAGCAGTACTTC; CDR3: CASSYSGDGSYEQYF
size: NA; D: NA; V: TRBV20-1; J: TRBJ2-7; DNA: TGCAGCCTCGGTAGCGCCTACGAGCAGTACTTC; CDR3: CSLGSAYEQYF
size: NA; D: NA; V: TRBV2; J: TRBJ1-5; DNA: TGTGCCAGCAGATCGGAGGGAAATCAGCCCCAGCATTTT; CDR3: CASRSEGNQPQHF
size: NA; D: TRBD1; V: TRBV7-9; J: TRBJ1-5; DNA: TGTGCCAGCAGCTTAGATGTGGGACAGGGGGGAATCGGTCAGCCCCAGCATTTT; CDR3: CASSLDVGQGGIGQPQHF
size: few; D: TRBD1; V: TRBV15; J: TRBJ1-3; DNA: TGTGCCACCAGCTTCGGTACAGGGGCTGGAAACACCATATATTTT; CDR3: CATSFGTGAGNTIYF
size: NA; D: NA; V: TRBV5-4; J: TRBJ1-6; DNA: TGTGCCAGCGGTGGACAGTATAATTCACCCCTCCACTTT; CDR3: CASGGQYNSPLHF
size: few; D: NA; V: TRBV28; J: TRBJ2-2; DNA: TGTGCCAGCAGAGGAGGGTTCAACACCGGGGAGCTGTTTTTT; CDR3: CASRGGFNTGELFF
size: NA; D: NA; V: TRBV10-2; J: TRBJ2-5; DNA: TGCGCCAGCAGGGGCTCGACGATAGAGACCCAGTACTTC; CDR3: CASRGSTIETQYF